This record covers a single TCR beta chain. The antigen is undetermined. TCRdb's table, derived via immunoSEQ multiplex PCR, lists solely in-frame clones and lacks some. The table lists about 7,400 clones, 70% to 80% of them singletons, with around 4.9% in the top ten. Trimming removed 8 bases at V and 0 bases at J, with 13 bases between. The CDR3 length is 14 residues. CDR1 and CDR2 (germline): WNHNN, SYGVQD (reference sequence). This entry belongs to a study of tumor-infiltrating lymphocytes in localized non-small cell lung cancer. Findings of the study overall: Only some patients had TCR sequencing, depending on available tissue. TCRbeta sequencing showed higher T cell infiltration in tumors than uninvolved lung.

The sequenced sample consisted of uninvolved lung tissue not adjacent to the tumor. The clonotype comes from a human donor with non-small cell lung cancer. The chain links TRBV10-1 to TRBJ1-1; D might be TRBD1 (5 bases). CDR3 in DNA: TGCGCCAGCCTTCAGACAGCTCTGAACACTGAAGCTTTCTTT. Translating gives CASLQTALNTEAFF.